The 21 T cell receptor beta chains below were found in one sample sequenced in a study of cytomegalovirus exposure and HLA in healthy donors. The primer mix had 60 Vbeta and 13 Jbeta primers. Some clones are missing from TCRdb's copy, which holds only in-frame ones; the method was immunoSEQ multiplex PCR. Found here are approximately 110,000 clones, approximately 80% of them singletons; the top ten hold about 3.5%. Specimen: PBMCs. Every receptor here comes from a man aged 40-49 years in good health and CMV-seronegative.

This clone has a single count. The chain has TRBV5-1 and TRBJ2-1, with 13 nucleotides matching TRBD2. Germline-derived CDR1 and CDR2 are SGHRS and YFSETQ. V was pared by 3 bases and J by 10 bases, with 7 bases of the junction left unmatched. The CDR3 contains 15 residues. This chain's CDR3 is CASSSTSGGAGEQFF. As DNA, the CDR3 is TGCGCCAGCAGCTCCACTAGCGGGGGGGCCGGGGAGCAGTTCTTC.

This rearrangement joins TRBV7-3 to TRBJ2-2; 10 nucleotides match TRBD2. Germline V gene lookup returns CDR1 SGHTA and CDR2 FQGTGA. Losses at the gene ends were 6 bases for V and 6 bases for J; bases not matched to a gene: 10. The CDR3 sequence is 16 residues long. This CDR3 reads CASSPSGGALSGELFF. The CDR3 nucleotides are TGTGCCAGCAGTCCAAGCGGGGGGGCCCTATCCGGGGAGCTGTTTTTT.

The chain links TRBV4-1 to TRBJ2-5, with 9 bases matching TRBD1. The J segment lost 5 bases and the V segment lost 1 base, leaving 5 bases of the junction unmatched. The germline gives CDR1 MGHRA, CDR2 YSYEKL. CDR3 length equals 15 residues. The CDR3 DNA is TGCGCCAGCAGCCAAGGACAGGGGGGAGGCGAGACCCAGTACTTC. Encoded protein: CASSQGQGGGETQYF.

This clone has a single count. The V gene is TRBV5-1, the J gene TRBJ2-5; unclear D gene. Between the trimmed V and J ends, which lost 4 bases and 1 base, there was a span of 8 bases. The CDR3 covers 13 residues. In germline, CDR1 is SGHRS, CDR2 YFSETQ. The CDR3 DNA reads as TGCGCCAGCAGCGGGCAAATCCAAGAGACCCAGTACTTC. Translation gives CASSGQIQETQYF.

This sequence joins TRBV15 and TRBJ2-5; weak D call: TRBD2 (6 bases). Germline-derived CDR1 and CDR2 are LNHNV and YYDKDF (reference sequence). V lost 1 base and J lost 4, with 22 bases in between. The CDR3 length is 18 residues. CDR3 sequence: CATSRGVAGGAGSETQYF. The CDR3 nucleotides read TGTGCCACCAGCAGAGGGGTTGCTGGCGGGGCTGGATCAGAGACCCAGTACTTC.

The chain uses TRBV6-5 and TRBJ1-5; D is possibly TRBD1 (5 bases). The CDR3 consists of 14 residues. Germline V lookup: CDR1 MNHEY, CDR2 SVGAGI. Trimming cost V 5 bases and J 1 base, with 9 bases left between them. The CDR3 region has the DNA TGTGCCAGCAGTCGGCGGGGGAGCAATCAGCCCCAGCATTTT. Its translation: CASSRRGSNQPQHF.

Here the CDR3 reads CASSGHLNTEAFF. CDR3 DNA sequence: TGTGCCAGCAGCGGGCACTTGAACACTGAAGCTTTCTTT. The chain carries TRBV5-4 and TRBJ1-1, with D uncertain. Germline V lookup: CDR1 SGHNT, CDR2 YYREEE (reference sequence). This CDR3 has 13 amino acids. V was pared by 4 bases and J by 0 bases, with 7 bases between.

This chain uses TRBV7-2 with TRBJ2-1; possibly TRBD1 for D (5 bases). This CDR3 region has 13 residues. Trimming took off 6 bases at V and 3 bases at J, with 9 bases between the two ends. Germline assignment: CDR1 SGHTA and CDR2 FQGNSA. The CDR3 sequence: CASRQDDYNEQFF. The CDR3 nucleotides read TGTGCCAGCAGACAGGACGACTACAATGAGCAGTTCTTC.

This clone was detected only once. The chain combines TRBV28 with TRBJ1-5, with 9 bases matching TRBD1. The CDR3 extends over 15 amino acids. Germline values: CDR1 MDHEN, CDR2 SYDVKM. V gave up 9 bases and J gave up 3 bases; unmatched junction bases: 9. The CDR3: CARDHRGRNNQPQHF. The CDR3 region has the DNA TGTGCCAGAGATCACAGGGGGCGAAACAATCAGCCCCAGCATTTT. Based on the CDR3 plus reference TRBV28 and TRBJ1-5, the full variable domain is DVKVTQSSRYLVKRTGEKVFLECVQDMDHENMFWYRQDPGLGLRLIYFSYDVKMKEKGDIPEGYSVSREKKERFSLILESASTNQTSMYLCARDHRGRNNQPQHFGDGTRLSIL.

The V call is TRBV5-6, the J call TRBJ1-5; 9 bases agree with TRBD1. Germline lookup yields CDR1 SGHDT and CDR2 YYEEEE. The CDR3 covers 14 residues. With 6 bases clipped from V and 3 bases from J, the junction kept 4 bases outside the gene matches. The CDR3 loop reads CASKRTGDNQPQHF. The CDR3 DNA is TGTGCCAGCAAACGGACAGGGGACAATCAGCCCCAGCATTTT.

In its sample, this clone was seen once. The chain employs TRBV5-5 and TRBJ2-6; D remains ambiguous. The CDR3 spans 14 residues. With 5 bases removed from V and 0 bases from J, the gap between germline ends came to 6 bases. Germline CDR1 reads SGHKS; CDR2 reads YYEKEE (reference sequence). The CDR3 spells CASSSSSGANVLTF. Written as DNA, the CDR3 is TGTGCCAGCAGTTCCAGCTCTGGGGCCAACGTCCTGACTTTC.

The CDR3 DNA sequence: TGTGCCAGCAGCCGGCAGGGCATGAGGCCCCAGCATTTT. It codes for CASSRQGMRPQHF. J is TRBJ1-5 and V is TRBV5-6; TRBD1 might be the D (5 bases). Germline V gene sequence: CDR1 SGHDT, CDR2 YYEEEE. V lost 4 bases to trimming and J lost 9 bases, with 14 bases between them. CDR3 length: 13 residues.

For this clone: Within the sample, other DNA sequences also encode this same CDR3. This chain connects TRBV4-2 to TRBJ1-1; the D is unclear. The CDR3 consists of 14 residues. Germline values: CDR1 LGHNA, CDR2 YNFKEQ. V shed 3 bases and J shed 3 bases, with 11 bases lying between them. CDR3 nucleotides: TGTGCCAGCAGCCAGGATCCACGGGACACTGAAGCTTTCTTT. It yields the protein CASSQDPRDTEAFF.

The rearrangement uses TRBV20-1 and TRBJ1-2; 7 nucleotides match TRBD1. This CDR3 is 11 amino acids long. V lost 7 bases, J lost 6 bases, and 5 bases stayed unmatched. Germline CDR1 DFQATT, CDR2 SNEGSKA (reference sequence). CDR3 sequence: CSEGQADGYTF. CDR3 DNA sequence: TGCAGTGAAGGACAGGCAGATGGCTACACCTTC.

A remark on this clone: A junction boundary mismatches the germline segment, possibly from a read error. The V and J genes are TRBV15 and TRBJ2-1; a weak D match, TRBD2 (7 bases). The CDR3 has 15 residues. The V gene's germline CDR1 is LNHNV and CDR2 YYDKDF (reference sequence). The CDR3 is CAASRGRGPYNEQFF. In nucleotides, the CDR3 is TGTGCCGCCAGCAGAGGGCGGGGGCCTTACAATGAGCAGTTCTTC.

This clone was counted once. The CDR3 protein is CASRETVKINEQFF. As DNA, the CDR3 is TGTGCCAGCAGGGAGACAGTTAAGATTAATGAGCAGTTCTTC. This rearrangement joins TRBV28 to TRBJ2-1, with D possibly being TRBD1 (5 bases). The CDR3 has 14 residues. V was shortened by 6 bases and J by 7 bases, with 16 bases between the two germline ends. CDR1 and CDR2 from the germline V gene are MDHEN and SYDVKM.

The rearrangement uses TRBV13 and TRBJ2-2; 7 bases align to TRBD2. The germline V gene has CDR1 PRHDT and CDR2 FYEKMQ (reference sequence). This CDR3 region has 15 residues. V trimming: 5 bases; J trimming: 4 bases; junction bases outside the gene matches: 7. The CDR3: CASSPAGDLTGELFF. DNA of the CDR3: TGTGCCAGCAGCCCTGCGGGGGACCTCACCGGGGAGCTGTTTTTT. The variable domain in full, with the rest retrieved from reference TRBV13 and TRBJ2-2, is AAGVIQSPRHLIKEKRETATLKCYPIPRHDTVYWYQQGPGQDPQFLISFYEKMQSDKGSIPDRFSAQQFSDYHSELNMSSLELGDSALYFCASSPAGDLTGELFFGEGSRLTVL.

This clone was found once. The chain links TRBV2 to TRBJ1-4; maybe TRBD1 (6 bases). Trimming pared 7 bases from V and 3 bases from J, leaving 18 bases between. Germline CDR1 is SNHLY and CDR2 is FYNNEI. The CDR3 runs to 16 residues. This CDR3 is CASIRDGGPANEKLFF. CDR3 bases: TGTGCCAGCATCCGGGACGGGGGGCCTGCTAATGAAAAACTGTTTTTT.

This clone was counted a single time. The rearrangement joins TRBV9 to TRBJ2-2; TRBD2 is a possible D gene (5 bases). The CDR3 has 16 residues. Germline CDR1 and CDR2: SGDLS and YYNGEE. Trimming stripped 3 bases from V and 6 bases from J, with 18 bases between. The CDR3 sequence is CASSGGLLLGAGELFF. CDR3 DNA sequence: TGTGCCAGCAGCGGAGGACTTCTACTTGGGGCCGGGGAGCTGTTTTTT.

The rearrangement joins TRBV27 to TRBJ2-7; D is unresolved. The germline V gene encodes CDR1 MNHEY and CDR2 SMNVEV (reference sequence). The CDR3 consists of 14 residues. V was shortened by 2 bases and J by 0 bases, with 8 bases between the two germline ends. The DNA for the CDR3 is TGTGCCAGCAGTTTAACGGTGAGCTCCTACGAGCAGTACTTC. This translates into CASSLTVSSYEQYF.

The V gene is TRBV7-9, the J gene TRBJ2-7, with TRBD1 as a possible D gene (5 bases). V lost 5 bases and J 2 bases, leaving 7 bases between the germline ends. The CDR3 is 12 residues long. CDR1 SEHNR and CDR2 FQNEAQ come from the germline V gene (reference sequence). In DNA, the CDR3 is TGTGCCAGCAGCGACAGTACCTACGAGCAGTACTTC. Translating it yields CASSDSTYEQYF.